This T cell receptor beta chain was sequenced during a study of blood T cell repertoires in COVID-19. Overall study context: Material from acute and convalescent COVID-19 was sourced from the United States, Italy and Spain.

Assay used: immunoSEQ multiplex PCR; TCRdb lists only in-frame clones, some missing. The repertoire includes around 47,000 clones, 85% to 90% of them detected once, and about 3.7% sits in the top ten. This clone was detected only once. The V gene end was trimmed by 4 bases and the J gene end by 5 bases; junction bases not matched to a gene: 7. The V gene's germline CDR1 is SGHRS and CDR2 YFSETQ. There are 15 residues in the CDR3. Seattle's cohort entered during active infection and was followed longitudinally. The J gene is TRBJ2-5, the V gene TRBV5-1; 11 nucleotides align to TRBD1. This receptor was identified in a man between 35 and 55 years old with COVID-19, enrolled during active disease. The sample consisted of peripheral blood. The CDR3 is CASSPTGTGGETQYF. DNA for the CDR3: TGCGCCAGCAGCCCTACGGGGACAGGGGGGGAGACCCAGTACTTC.